One sample yielded the 2 T cell receptor beta chains listed below, sequenced in a study of cytomegalovirus exposure and HLA in healthy donors. The PCR contained 60 Vbeta and 13 Jbeta primers. Sequencing was performed with immunoSEQ multiplex PCR; in TCRdb, only in-frame clones are kept and a portion is missing. The table shows 160,000 or so clones, with roughly three quarters occurring only once. The sample consisted of PBMCs. These receptors originate from a man aged 55 to 69 in good health and CMV-seronegative.

This clone was detected only a few times. The rearrangement joins TRBV4-1 to TRBJ2-7; tentatively, D is TRBD1 (7 bases). Between the trimmed V and J ends, which lost 0 bases and 0 bases, there was a span of 12 bases. Germline V gene lookup returns CDR1 MGHRA and CDR2 YSYEKL. The CDR3 has 16 residues. CDR3 DNA sequence: TGCGCCAGCAGCCAAGAAGGAGGGGGCGCCTCCTACGAGCAGTACTTC. Protein: CASSQEGGGASYEQYF.

This rearrangement joins TRBV9 to TRBJ2-7, with D possibly being TRBD2 (5 bases). The CDR3 covers 15 residues. V dropped 1 base and J dropped 0 bases, with 11 bases sitting between them. Per the germline V gene, CDR1 is SGDLS and CDR2 is YYNGEE. CDR3 sequence (DNA): TGTGCCAGCAGCGTAACCGAGGGAAGCTCCTACGAGCAGTACTTC. This sequence encodes CASSVTEGSSYEQYF.